One sample yielded the 26 T cell receptor beta chains listed below, sequenced in a study of blood T cell repertoires in COVID-19. This table comes from immunoSEQ multiplex PCR, and its TCRdb copy is limited to in-frame clones, with some not included. The sample includes about 280,000 clones, 70% to 90% of them seen just once. Sequencing was performed on PBMCs or T cells enriched from blood (not recorded which). These receptor sequences come from a woman aged 40 to 49 who had recovered from COVID-19.

The CDR3 loop reads CASSLRRGGSNQPQHF. CDR3 nucleotide sequence: TGTGCCAGCAGTTTGAGGAGGGGTGGAAGCAATCAGCCCCAGCATTTT. This chain joins TRBV27 and TRBJ1-5, with D maybe TRBD1 (5 bases). The germline V and J ends were trimmed by 3 bases and 1 base, with 13 bases remaining between them. Germline-derived CDR1 and CDR2 are MNHEY and SMNVEV (reference sequence). This CDR3 contains 16 residues.

This chain links TRBV19 with TRBJ2-3; the match to TRBD2 covers 13 bases. The V gene's germline CDR1 is LNHDA and CDR2 SQIVND (reference sequence). This CDR3 spans 16 amino acids. Trimming cost V 3 bases and J 3 bases; bases outside gene matches: 3. CDR3 in DNA: TGTGCCAGTAGTATGGGACTAGCGGGGACTACAGATACGCAGTATTTT. This gives the protein CASSMGLAGTTDTQYF.

This rearrangement joins TRBV9 to TRBJ2-1, with 11 positions matching TRBD2. The CDR3 spans 15 residues. The V gene's germline CDR1 is SGDLS and CDR2 YYNGEE. The junction had 8 bases not matched to a gene; V was cut back by 4 bases and J by 8 bases. CDR3 in DNA: TGTGCCAGCAGCATTACTAGCGGGAGTTTTGATGAGCAGTTCTTC. Protein product: CASSITSGSFDEQFF.

This sequence joins TRBV30 and TRBJ1-5; D is ambiguous. V lost 4 bases and J lost 4, with 14 bases in between. CDR3 size: 14 residues. From germline, CDR1 is GTSNPN and CDR2 SVGIG (reference sequence). The CDR3 region is CAWNLEGGNQPQHF. The CDR3 DNA reads as TGTGCCTGGAACCTGGAGGGCGGTAATCAGCCCCAGCATTTT.

This chain's CDR3 is CASKEGAVNTEAFF. The CDR3 DNA reads TGTGCCAGCAAGGAGGGGGCAGTGAACACTGAAGCTTTCTTT. V and J are TRBV2 and TRBJ1-1; 7 bases line up with TRBD1. Germline V gives CDR1 SNHLY, CDR2 FYNNEI. CDR3 length equals 14 residues. V trimming: 7 bases; J trimming: 0 bases; junction bases outside the gene matches: 5.

This rearrangement joins TRBV7-2 to TRBJ2-7; D gene unclear. The CDR3 has 13 amino acids. Germline V gene data show CDR1 as SGHTA and CDR2 as FQGNSA. Deletions cut 1 base from V and 6 bases from J, with 10 bases between. The CDR3 nucleotides read TGTGCCAGCAGCTTAGGAAGACACGCCGAGCAGTACTTC. Residues: CASSLGRHAEQYF.

The genes are TRBV15 and TRBJ1-2; weak D call: TRBD1 (5 bases). The CDR3 runs 15 residues. Germline V gene data show CDR1 as LNHNV and CDR2 as YYDKDF (reference sequence). V was pared by 0 bases and J by 5 bases, with 13 bases between. CDR3 region: CATSRDLAGPYGYTF. The CDR3 nucleotides read TGTGCCACCAGCAGAGATCTCGCAGGGCCTTATGGCTACACCTTC.

The gene calls are TRBV4-3 and TRBJ2-3; TRBD2 might be the D (5 bases). The CDR3 length is 16 residues. Trimming left V 3 bases short and J 0 bases short, with 13 bases between. The V gene's germline CDR1 is LGHNA and CDR2 YSLEER. Written as DNA, the CDR3 is TGCGCCAGCAGCCATATATCCCCGGGGAGCACAGATACGCAGTATTTT. Translation: CASSHISPGSTDTQYF.

The genes are TRBV29-1 and TRBJ1-1; D may be TRBD1 (5 bases). Germline V lookup: CDR1 SQVTM, CDR2 ANQGSEA. The CDR3 runs to 11 residues. Trimming took 4 bases from V and 5 from J, leaving 8 bases between them. CDR3 DNA sequence: TGCAGCGTTGGGCAGGGAACTGAAGCTTTCTTT. Translated, it gives CSVGQGTEAFF.

V is TRBV7-9 and J is TRBJ1-2; possibly TRBD1 for D (5 bases). In germline, CDR1 is SEHNR, CDR2 FQNEAQ (reference sequence). The CDR3 loop spans 14 amino acids. Trimming stripped 1 base from V and 4 bases from J, with 10 bases between. The CDR3 DNA sequence: TGTGCCAGCAGCTTAGACGCAGGGATCTATGGCTACACCTTC. Translated, it gives CASSLDAGIYGYTF.

The chain links TRBV3-1 (or the pseudogene TRBV3-2) to TRBJ2-5; no clear D gene. V was cut by 6 bases and J by 5 bases, with 7 bases left in between. Germline CDR1 is LGHDT and CDR2 is YNNKEL (reference sequence). CDR3 length: 11 residues. The CDR3 loop reads CASRLRETQYF. In nucleotides, the CDR3 is TGTGCCAGCAGACTCAGGGAGACCCAGTACTTC.

The V call is TRBV7-2, the J call TRBJ2-1; 9 positions agree with TRBD2. Per the germline V gene, CDR1 is SGHTA and CDR2 is FQGNSA. V dropped 1 base and J dropped 1; count of bases not matched to a gene: 5. The CDR3 has 17 amino acids. The CDR3 reads CASSLVPSGMSYNEQFF. In DNA form, the CDR3 reads TGTGCCAGCAGCTTAGTTCCTAGCGGGATGTCCTACAATGAGCAGTTCTTC. The whole variable domain, remainder taken from reference TRBV7-2 and TRBJ2-1, is GAGVSQSPSNKVTEKGKDVELRCDPISGHTALYWYRQSLGQGLEFLIYFQGNSAPDKSGLPSDRFSAERTGGSVSTLTIQRTQQEDSAVYLCASSLVPSGMSYNEQFFGPGTRLTVL.

The rearrangement uses TRBV27 and TRBJ1-5; D is possibly TRBD1 (6 bases). The CDR3 has 16 amino acids. The ends were cut back, 4 bases at V and 3 bases at J, with 16 bases in the middle. Germline CDR1 is MNHEY and CDR2 is SMNVEV (reference sequence). CDR3 residues: CASSSTTGFDNQPQHF. CDR3 coding DNA: TGTGCCAGCAGTTCGACCACAGGGTTTGACAATCAGCCCCAGCATTTT.

For the CDR3, the DNA is TGTGCCAGCAGTAGGGACAGACGCTACGAGCAGTACTTC. It is translated as CASSRDRRYEQYF. This sequence joins TRBV2 and TRBJ2-7; 7 bases match TRBD1. This CDR3 region has 13 residues. Germline-derived CDR1 and CDR2 are SNHLY and FYNNEI. The V and J ends lost 5 bases and 3 bases, in that order; junction bases with no gene match: 4.

This chain joins TRBV10-3 and TRBJ1-2; TRBD1 might be the D (5 bases). Germline-derived CDR1 and CDR2 are ENHRY and SYGVKD. The CDR3 has 13 amino acids. V dropped 4 bases and J dropped 4 bases, with 10 bases sitting between them. The DNA of the CDR3 is TGTGCCATCAGTGGTTCGACAGCCTATGGCTACACCTTC. Its translation is CAISGSTAYGYTF.

The chain has TRBV7-8 and TRBJ1-3; D is ambiguous. CDR1 and CDR2 from the germline V gene are SGHVS and FQNEAQ. V was pared by 5 bases and J by 3 bases, with 20 bases between. The CDR3 has 17 residues. In nucleotides, the CDR3 is TGTGCCAGCAGCCCGGATTTTTCCGTCGGGTATGGAAACACCATATATTTT. Translated, it gives CASSPDFSVGYGNTIYF.

This clone has just one count. This CDR3 reads CASSYPTGGATDTQYF. Written as DNA, the CDR3 is TGTGCCAGCAGCTATCCGACAGGGGGGGCGACAGATACGCAGTATTTT. The chain uses TRBV7-9 and TRBJ2-3, with 9 positions matching TRBD1. V lost 4 bases and J lost 3; bases outside the gene matches: 8. The CDR3 spans 16 residues. Germline CDR1 SEHNR, CDR2 FQNEAQ (reference sequence).

The rearrangement joins TRBV5-4 to TRBJ2-2; 11 nucleotides line up with TRBD1. The CDR3 length is 15 residues. V lost 3 bases and J lost 4; bases outside the gene matches: 2. Germline CDR1 is SGHNT and CDR2 is YYREEE (reference sequence). CDR3: CASSWGTGGTGELFF. CDR3 DNA sequence: TGTGCCAGCAGCTGGGGGACAGGGGGCACCGGGGAGCTGTTTTTT.

This clone was detected only a few times. The chain is built from TRBV20-1 and TRBJ2-4; 8 nucleotides match TRBD2. Germline CDR1 is DFQATT and CDR2 is SNEGSKA (reference sequence). The CDR3 runs 15 residues. Trimming took 3 bases from V and 0 from J; bases not matched to a gene: 4. CDR3 DNA: TGCAGTGCTAGTAGCGGGGAGCTAGCCAAAAACATTCAGTACTTC. Amino acid sequence: CSASSGELAKNIQYF.

The chain carries TRBV2 and TRBJ1-1; unclear D gene. This CDR3 has 13 residues. CDR1 SNHLY and CDR2 FYNNEI come from the germline V gene. The ends were cut back, 1 base at V and 1 base at J, with 4 bases in the middle. The CDR3 nucleotides are TGTGCCAGCAGTGAAGGCAGGAACACTGAAGCTTTCTTT. Its translation: CASSEGRNTEAFF.

This chain connects TRBV20-1 to TRBJ2-7, with D uncertain. V lost 3 bases, J lost 0 bases, and 6 bases lay in between. This CDR3 has 12 residues. Germline V gene lookup returns CDR1 DFQATT and CDR2 SNEGSKA (reference sequence). For the CDR3, the DNA is TGCAGTGCTAGTCGTTCCTCCTACGAGCAGTACTTC. Translation gives CSASRSSYEQYF.

This clone was seen only once. The chain carries TRBV5-1 and TRBJ2-7, with D unresolved. The CDR3 consists of 12 residues. Deletions cut 4 bases from V and 6 bases from J, with 11 bases between. CDR1 and CDR2 from the germline V gene are SGHRS and YFSETQ. Here the CDR3 reads CASSRPSVEQYF. The CDR3 DNA is TGCGCCAGCAGCCGCCCCTCGGTCGAGCAGTACTTC.

The chain carries TRBV28 and TRBJ1-5; D possibly corresponds to TRBD1 (5 bases). The germline V and J ends were trimmed by 5 bases and 0 bases, with 17 bases remaining between them. The CDR3 spans 17 residues. Germline CDR1 MDHEN, CDR2 SYDVKM. The DNA of the CDR3 is TGTGCCAGCAGTCCCGGGGGAGCCCAACATAGCAATCAGCCCCAGCATTTT. It codes for CASSPGGAQHSNQPQHF.

In its sample, this clone was seen once. The rearrangement links TRBV28 to TRBJ1-3; D remains unclear. The CDR3 is 16 residues long. Germline V CDR1 and CDR2: MDHEN, SYDVKM. Trimming left V 3 bases short and J 4 bases short, with 16 bases between. The CDR3 DNA reads TGTGCCAGCAGTTTGGTGAGGGCCGCGGGAGGAAACACCATATATTTT. Translation gives CASSLVRAAGGNTIYF.

The rearrangement links TRBV7-9 to TRBJ1-6, with 7 bases matching TRBD1. Unmatched junction bases numbered 5, after V lost 2 bases and J lost 7 bases. The CDR3 covers 15 residues. The V gene's germline CDR1 is SEHNR and CDR2 FQNEAQ (reference sequence). The CDR3 sequence is CASSLLGTANSPLHF. CDR3 sequence (DNA): TGTGCCAGCAGCTTACTCGGGACAGCCAATTCACCCCTCCACTTT.

The chain employs TRBV4-2 and TRBJ2-1, with TRBD2 identical over 10 bases. The CDR3 consists of 15 residues. Germline assignment: CDR1 LGHNA and CDR2 YNFKEQ. With V trimmed by 8 bases and J by 9 bases, 13 bases remained unmatched. CDR3: CASSGKREGGGEQFF. CDR3 in DNA: TGTGCCAGCTCGGGCAAGCGGGAGGGAGGGGGTGAGCAGTTCTTC.